The 22 T cell receptor beta chains listed next were all sequenced from one sample in a study of blood T cells in healthy people across ages. Then a second PCR, running roughly 7 to 11 cycles, was carried out with a sample-barcoded 5' primer and a J-beta primer mix. TCRdb redid the calling of the 5' RACE reads with MiXCR, one entry per CDR3 protein. The table lists about 1 million distinct CDR3 sequences, under 55% of them singletons. The sample comprised blood. The receptors here all came from an older woman in good health.

This clonotype has a handful of counts. The gene calls are TRBV12-2 and TRBJ2-7; the D call in the table, TRBD2, was not verified against the DNA. TRBV12-2 is a pseudogene. The CDR3 is 16 residues long. The CDR3 sequence: CASRLFGTSRPYEQYF. CDR3 DNA sequence: TGTGCAAGTCGCTTATTCGGGACTAGCCGACCCTACGAGCAGTACTTC.

The CDR3 region has the DNA TGCAGTGCCAAGCCGGGACTAGCGGTCTACAATGAGCAGTTCTTC. Translated, it gives CSAKPGLAVYNEQFF. This chain uses TRBV20-1 with TRBJ2-1, with 11 bases that match TRBD2. The CDR3 runs to 15 residues. J gave up 3 bases and V 6 bases, and 7 bases lay outside the gene matches. Germline CDR1 is DFQATT and CDR2 is SNEGSKA (reference sequence).

As to this clonotype: A clone one base away is much larger, so this may be a read error. The V call is TRBV20-1, the J call TRBJ1-5, with 8 bases lining up with TRBD1. Trimming took 6 bases from V and 1 from J; bases not matched to a gene: 5. The CDR3 runs 14 residues. Looked up from germline, CDR1 is DFQATT and CDR2 is SNEGSKA (reference sequence). The CDR3 DNA reads as TGCAGTGCCAGGGGGCCTGTCAGCAATCAGCCCCAGCATTTT. Translation gives CSARGPVSNQPQHF.

This clonotype was seen a handful of times. The V gene is TRBV6-4, the J gene TRBJ2-1; 7 bases are shared with TRBD1. Per germline, CDR1 MRHNA and CDR2 SNTAGT. With V trimmed by 3 bases and J by 5 bases, 4 bases remained unmatched. This CDR3 comprises 14 residues. CDR3 DNA sequence: TGTGCCAGCAGTGAAGGGACAGAGAACAATGAGCAGTTCTTC. The encoded protein is CASSEGTENNEQFF.

The chain has TRBV20-1 and TRBJ2-3, with 9 bases fitting TRBD2. Germline V lookup: CDR1 DFQATT, CDR2 SNEGSKA (reference sequence). The CDR3 totals 15 residues. V gave up 0 bases and J gave up 5 bases; unmatched junction bases: 6. CDR3 region: CSARDFSGSVDTQYF. The DNA of the CDR3 is TGCAGTGCTAGAGATTTTAGCGGGAGCGTAGATACGCAGTATTTT.

This chain uses TRBV30 with TRBJ2-7; 7 nucleotides line up with TRBD1. The germline CDR1 and CDR2 sequences are GTSNPN and SVGIG (reference sequence). The CDR3 loop spans 14 amino acids. The V segment lost 4 bases and the J segment 2 bases; nucleotides outside the gene matches: 8. The CDR3 nucleotides are TGTGCCTGGACCCGGCGACAGGGACCCTACGAGCAGTACTTC. Translation gives CAWTRRQGPYEQYF. The variable domain in full, completed from reference TRBV30 and TRBJ2-7, reads SQTIHQWPATLVQPVGSPLSLECTVEGTSNPNLYWYRQAAGRGLQLLFYSVGIGQISSEVPQNLSASRPQDRQFILSSKKLLLSDSGFYLCAWTRRQGPYEQYFGPGTRLTVT.

Comments on this clonotype: This could be a read error, since a much larger clone is one nucleotide away. V and J are TRBV29-1 and TRBJ2-4; D unclear. V was cut by 6 bases and J by 9 bases, with 18 bases left in between. Germline assignment: CDR1 SQVTM and CDR2 ANQGSEA. The CDR3 spans 13 residues. CDR3 loop: CSVQTVGGTIQYF. CDR3 in DNA: TGCAGCGTCCAGACGGTCGGTGGAACCATTCAGTACTTC.

The V gene is TRBV15, the J gene TRBJ1-4, with a tentative D call TRBD1 (6 bases). There are 15 residues in the CDR3. V lost 1 base to trimming and J lost 7 bases, with 13 bases between them. The germline CDR1 and CDR2 sequences are LNHNV and YYDKDF (reference sequence). The CDR3 DNA is TGTGCCACCAGCAGAGGGGGGCAGGGTGGTGAAAAACTGTTTTTT. Protein sequence: CATSRGGQGGEKLFF. Full variable domain (remainder filled in from reference TRBV15 and TRBJ1-4): DAMVIQNPRYQVTQFGKPVTLSCSQTLNHNVMYWYQQKSSQAPKLLFHYYDKDFNNEADTPDNFQSRRPNTSFCFLDIRSPGLGDTAMYLCATSRGGQGGEKLFFGSGTQLSVL.

The chain has TRBV6-2 or TRBV6-3 and TRBJ2-5; 9 nucleotides match TRBD2. CDR1 and CDR2 from the germline V gene are MNHEY and SVGEGT. The trim removed 2 bases at V and 11 bases at J, leaving 18 bases unmatched. The CDR3 extends over 17 amino acids. For the CDR3, the DNA is TGTGCCAGCAGTTACGGGGCTGCGGGAGGGCCCTACAATGAGCAGTACTTC. Encoded protein: CASSYGAAGGPYNEQYF.

The chain carries TRBV5-1 and TRBJ2-7; D is uncertain. V dropped 5 bases and J dropped 3 bases, with 15 bases sitting between them. This CDR3 contains 14 residues. CDR1 SGHRS and CDR2 YFSETQ come from the germline V gene. The CDR3 loop reads CASRPDPLGYEQYF. DNA of the CDR3: TGCGCCAGCAGACCAGACCCCCTTGGCTACGAGCAGTACTTC.

This clonotype has at least ten counts. The chain carries TRBV20-1 and TRBJ2-7; 9 bases match TRBD1. This CDR3 contains 14 residues. The V segment lost 2 bases and the J segment 4 bases; nucleotides outside the gene matches: 6. Germline CDR1 DFQATT, CDR2 SNEGSKA (reference sequence). In DNA form, the CDR3 reads TGCAGTGCTAGACTAGGGACAGGGTCATACGAGCAGTACTTC. Translating it yields CSARLGTGSYEQYF.

This clonotype occurred many times. The V gene is TRBV12-3 or TRBV12-4, the J gene TRBJ2-7; 8 bases agree with TRBD1. The ends lost 3 bases at V and 3 bases at J; junction bases unmatched: 4. The CDR3 consists of 14 residues. DNA of the CDR3: TGTGCCAGCAGTTTCGACAGGGGAGGCTACGAGCAGTACTTC. This translates into CASSFDRGGYEQYF.

The chain recombines TRBV28 with TRBJ1-2; the D gene is possibly TRBD1 (6 bases). Trimming pared 3 bases from V and 5 bases from J, leaving 13 bases between. The CDR3 length is 14 residues. The germline V gene has CDR1 MDHEN and CDR2 SYDVKM. CDR3 residues: CASSFLPGAYGYTF. The CDR3 DNA reads as TGTGCCAGCAGTTTTTTGCCGGGGGCGTATGGCTACACCTTC.

This clonotype was recorded a few times. The chain recombines TRBV3-1 with TRBJ2-4; 8 positions match TRBD2. There are 15 residues in the CDR3. Germline CDR1 is LGHDT and CDR2 is YNNKEL (reference sequence). Trimming at V came to 4 bases and at J to 3 bases, leaving 5 bases not matched to a gene. Here the CDR3 reads CASSLRAGVKNIQYF. DNA of the CDR3: TGTGCCAGCAGCCTACGAGCGGGAGTCAAAAACATTCAGTACTTC.

This sequence joins TRBV28 and TRBJ2-2; TRBD1 is a possible D gene (6 bases). This CDR3 is 15 amino acids long. The V end was cut by 2 bases, the J end by 6 bases, with 13 bases between. The germline CDR1 and CDR2 sequences are MDHEN and SYDVKM. CDR3 bases: TGTGCCAGCAGTTTAAGTCCAGGGGCCGCCGGGGAGCTGTTTTTT. As protein: CASSLSPGAAGELFF.

CDR3 DNA sequence: TGTGCCAGCAGTCCCGGGGTAGCTCCTAACAATGAGCAGTTCTTC. Translation gives CASSPGVAPNNEQFF. The chain combines TRBV7-9 with TRBJ2-1, with D possibly being TRBD2 (5 bases). With 6 bases removed from V and 5 bases from J, the gap between germline ends came to 17 bases. CDR3 length: 15 residues. Per the germline V gene, CDR1 is SEHNR and CDR2 is FQNEAQ (reference sequence).

With respect to this clonotype: The junction shows a germline mismatch at one end, possibly a read error. The CDR3 loop is CASSLGTGAANSSLHF. The CDR3 DNA follows: TGTGCCAGCAGCTTAGGGACCGGGGCTGCGAATTCATCCCTCCACTTT. This chain connects TRBV7-6 to TRBJ1-6; D might be TRBD1 (5 bases). CDR1 is SGHVS, CDR2 FNYEAQ, per germline. The CDR3 is 16 residues long.

V and J are TRBV20-1 and TRBJ2-7, with TRBD2 matching 10 bases. The CDR3 sequence is 13 residues long. Per germline, CDR1 DFQATT and CDR2 SNEGSKA (reference sequence). The J segment lost 6 bases and the V segment lost 3 bases, leaving 5 bases of the junction unmatched. CDR3 nucleotides: TGCAGTGCTAGCAAGCGGGAGGGCCGCGAGCAGTACTTC. Encoded protein: CSASKREGREQYF.

The table lists this clonotype with a few counts. The rearrangement uses TRBV11-2 and TRBJ2-3; D perhaps matches TRBD2 (7 bases). CDR3 length: 15 residues. Germline CDR1 SGHAT, CDR2 FQNNGV. The V end lost 1 base, the J end lost 6 bases, and 14 bases lay between the germline ends. This CDR3 is CASSLGAGHTDTQYF. CDR3 coding DNA: TGTGCCAGCAGCTTAGGAGCGGGACACACGGATACGCAGTATTTT.

A remark on this clonotype: Its ends do not fully match the called genes, so a read error is possible. The gene calls are TRBV7-9 and TRBJ1-2, with D perhaps matching TRBD1 (6 bases). This CDR3 region has 17 residues. The V gene's germline CDR1 is SEHNR and CDR2 FQNEAQ (reference sequence). Here the CDR3 reads CVSSLILEDSPNYGYTF. In DNA form, the CDR3 reads TGTGTCAGCAGCTTAATCTTAGAGGACAGCCCGAACTATGGCTACACCTTC.

The chain is built from TRBV20-1 and TRBJ2-5; D possibly corresponds to TRBD1 (6 bases). The CDR3 has 12 residues. Trimming took off 6 bases at V and 5 bases at J, with 13 bases between the two ends. CDR1 and CDR2 (germline): DFQATT, SNEGSKA (reference sequence). The CDR3: CSASGHGETQYF. CDR3 DNA sequence: TGCAGTGCGTCGGGACACGGGGAGACCCAGTACTTC.

This clonotype was seen only once. V usage is TRBV6-2 or TRBV6-3 and J usage is TRBJ2-1; D perhaps matches TRBD2 (5 bases). This CDR3 comprises 16 residues. The germline V gene has CDR1 MNHEY and CDR2 SVGEGT. Trimming shortened V by 7 bases and J by 2 bases, and 18 bases separated the two germline ends. CDR3 bases: TGTGCCAGCACCAGGACTGAAAGCCCTACCTACAATGAGCAGTTCTTC. Translated, it gives CASTRTESPTYNEQFF.